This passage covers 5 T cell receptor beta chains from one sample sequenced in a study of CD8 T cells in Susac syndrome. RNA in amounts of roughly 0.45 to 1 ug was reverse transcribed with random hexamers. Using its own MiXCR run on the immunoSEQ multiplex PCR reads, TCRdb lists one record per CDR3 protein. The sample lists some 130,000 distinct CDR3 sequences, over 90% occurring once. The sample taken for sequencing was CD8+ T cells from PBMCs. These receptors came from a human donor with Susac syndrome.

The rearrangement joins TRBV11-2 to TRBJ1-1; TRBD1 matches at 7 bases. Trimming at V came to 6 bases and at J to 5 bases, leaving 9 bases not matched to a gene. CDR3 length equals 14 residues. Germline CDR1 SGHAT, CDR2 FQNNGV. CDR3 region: CASRGSTGYTEAFF. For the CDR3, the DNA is TGTGCCAGCAGGGGGTCGACAGGGTATACTGAAGCTTTCTTT.

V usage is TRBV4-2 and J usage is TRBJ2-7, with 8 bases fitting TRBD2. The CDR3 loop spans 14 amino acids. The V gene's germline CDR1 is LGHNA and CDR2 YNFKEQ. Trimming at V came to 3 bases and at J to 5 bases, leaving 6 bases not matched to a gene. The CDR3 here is CASSQIGLADEQYF. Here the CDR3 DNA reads TGTGCCAGCAGCCAGATAGGACTAGCCGACGAGCAGTACTTC.

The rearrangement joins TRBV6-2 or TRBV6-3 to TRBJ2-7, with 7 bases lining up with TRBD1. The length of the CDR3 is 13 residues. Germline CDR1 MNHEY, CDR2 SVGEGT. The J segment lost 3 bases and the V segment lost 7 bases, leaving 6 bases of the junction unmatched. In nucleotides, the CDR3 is TGTGCCAGCATAGGGACAGAAAACTACGAGCAGTACTTC. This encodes CASIGTENYEQYF.

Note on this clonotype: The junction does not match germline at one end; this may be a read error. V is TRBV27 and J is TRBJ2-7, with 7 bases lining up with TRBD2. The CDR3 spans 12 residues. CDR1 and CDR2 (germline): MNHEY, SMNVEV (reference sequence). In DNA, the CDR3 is TGTGCCAGCAGTCCAACTCCCGCGGGAGCCACCTTC. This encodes CASSPTPAGATF.

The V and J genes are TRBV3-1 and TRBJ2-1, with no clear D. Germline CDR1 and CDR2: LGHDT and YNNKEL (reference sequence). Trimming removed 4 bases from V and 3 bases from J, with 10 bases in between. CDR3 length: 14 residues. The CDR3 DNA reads TGTGCCAGCAGCCCCCTAGGGTTCTACAATGAGCAGTTCTTC. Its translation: CASSPLGFYNEQFF.